This T cell receptor (beta chain) was identified in a study of blood T cell repertoires in COVID-19. Across the study: The origin of the acute and convalescent COVID-19 samples was the United States, Italy and Spain. PBMCs, B-cell-depleted T cells, or T cells were the source of the cDNA or gDNA that made up the material.

A few counts support this clone. Germline V gene sequence: CDR1 SGHVS, CDR2 FQNEAQ. The ends lost 3 bases at V and 3 bases at J; junction bases unmatched: 2. The CDR3 spans 13 residues. Sequencing was performed with immunoSEQ multiplex PCR; in TCRdb, only in-frame clones are kept and a portion is missing. The table shows 30,000 to 40,000 clones, with 91% occurring only once. The chain joins TRBV7-8 to TRBJ2-7; 7 nucleotides align to TRBD1. The clonotype was recovered from a woman aged 25 to 39 in a cohort sampled during active COVID-19. The sample comprised peripheral blood. Here the CDR3 reads CASSFGQDYEQYF. CDR3 DNA sequence: TGTGCCAGCAGCTTCGGACAGGACTACGAGCAGTACTTC.